This TCR beta chain stems from a study of control samples from healthy donors and cancer patients. Germline values: CDR1 PRHDT, CDR2 FYEKMQ (reference sequence). The CDR3 has 15 residues. V lost 0 bases, J lost 5 bases, and 10 bases lay in between. Data came from immunoSEQ multiplex PCR; TCRdb stores just in-frame clones and leaves some out. The table records 85,000 to 100,000 clones, 85% to 95% of them present only once. The sequenced material came from blood. This chain connects TRBV13 to TRBJ2-2, with TRBD1 as a possible D gene (5 bases). The sequence derives from a man aged 18 to 30 in good health. In nucleotides, the CDR3 is TGTGCCAGCAGCTTAGGTAGGGGTCGGACCGGGGAGCTGTTTTTT. Translating it yields CASSLGRGRTGELFF.